This passage covers 19 T cell receptor beta chains from one sample sequenced in a study of cytomegalovirus exposure and HLA in healthy donors. The study ran its PCR with 60 Vbeta and 13 Jbeta primers. Only in-frame clones appear in the TCRdb table, and some are missing; sequencing was by immunoSEQ multiplex PCR. Across approximately 79,000 clones, the top ten clones capture about 0.82% of the sample. The sample consisted of PBMCs. The receptors stem from a boy under 18 in good health and CMV-seronegative.

The CDR3 protein is CASSLSYEQYF. In DNA form, the CDR3 reads TGTGCCAGCAGCCTGTCCTACGAGCAGTACTTC. The rearrangement uses TRBV7-9 and TRBJ2-5; D is undetermined. The J call is doubtful: the DNA matches TRBJ2-7 better. This CDR3 region has 11 residues. In germline, CDR1 is SEHNR, CDR2 FQNEAQ (reference sequence).

The J gene is TRBJ1-2, the V gene TRBV19; D ambiguous. The CDR3 consists of 15 residues. Germline CDR1 LNHDA, CDR2 SQIVND (reference sequence). Trimming stripped 5 bases from V and 8 bases from J, with 21 bases between. CDR3 loop: CASSPIDIDGGGYTF. In nucleotides, the CDR3 is TGTGCCAGTAGTCCCATAGACATCGATGGAGGAGGCTACACCTTC.

CDR3 sequence reads: CASSQGGPGGQETQYF. CDR3 in DNA: TGTGCCAGCAGCCAAGGTGGGCCAGGGGGGCAAGAGACCCAGTACTTC. This chain joins TRBV4-2 and TRBJ2-5, with a possible D match to TRBD1 (7 bases). The CDR3 extends over 16 amino acids. Germline V gene data show CDR1 as LGHNA and CDR2 as YNFKEQ. The V end lost 1 base, the J end lost 2 bases, and 14 bases lay between the germline ends.

The CDR3 sequence is CASSPGEGLQTQYF. The CDR3 bases are TGCGCCAGCAGCCCCGGGGAGGGCCTGCAGACCCAGTACTTC. The chain is built from TRBV5-1 and TRBJ2-5; 7 bases align to TRBD2. This CDR3 comprises 14 residues. Germline V gene data show CDR1 as SGHRS and CDR2 as YFSETQ. J gave up 6 bases and V 4 bases, and 9 bases lay outside the gene matches.

About this clone: This specimen includes other DNA sequences encoding the same CDR3. The CDR3, as DNA: TGTGCCAGCAGTTACTCTAGCGGGAGCGCCTACGAGCAGTACTTC. It translates to CASSYSSGSAYEQYF. This rearrangement joins TRBV6-5 to TRBJ2-7, with TRBD2 matching 9 bases. Germline CDR1 MNHEY, CDR2 SVGAGI. The V gene end was trimmed by 0 bases and the J gene end by 2 bases; junction bases not matched to a gene: 2. This CDR3 spans 15 amino acids.

This rearrangement joins TRBV4-2 to TRBJ2-1, with 9 bases fitting TRBD2. The CDR3 has 18 amino acids. CDR1 and CDR2 from the germline V gene are LGHNA and YNFKEQ. The V and J ends lost 5 bases and 8 bases, in that order; junction bases with no gene match: 19. CDR3 protein: CASSKRGSGTSMNHEQFF. The CDR3 DNA sequence: TGTGCCAGCAGCAAACGAGGGTCCGGGACTAGCATGAACCATGAGCAGTTCTTC.

V is TRBV6-1 and J is TRBJ1-5, with D tentatively TRBD1 (6 bases). Germline assignment: CDR1 MNHNS and CDR2 SASEGT. Trimming shortened V by 4 bases and J by 0 bases, and 25 bases separated the two germline ends. The CDR3 spans 20 residues. The CDR3: CASSVLNTGIGEYSNQPQHF. DNA of the CDR3: TGTGCCAGCAGTGTGCTAAATACAGGGATCGGAGAATATAGCAATCAGCCCCAGCATTTT.

The chain links TRBV4-3 to TRBJ2-7; D call uncertain. The CDR3 spans 14 residues. The V and J ends lost 0 bases and 3 bases respectively, with 9 bases between them. Per germline, CDR1 LGHNA and CDR2 YSLEER. The CDR3 spells CASSQDQSDYEQYF. CDR3 coding DNA: TGCGCCAGCAGCCAAGATCAGTCAGACTACGAGCAGTACTTC.

The chain employs TRBV11-2 and TRBJ1-1; perhaps TRBD1 as D (5 bases). The germline V and J ends were trimmed by 1 base and 10 bases, with 13 bases remaining between them. Germline V gives CDR1 SGHAT, CDR2 FQNNGV. The length of the CDR3 is 13 residues. The CDR3 DNA follows: TGTGCCAGCAGCTTAGCGGGAGGGGATGCAGCTTTCTTT. Residues: CASSLAGGDAAFF.

The chain has TRBV19 and TRBJ1-5; 8 bases match TRBD1. Germline CDR1 and CDR2: LNHDA and SQIVND (reference sequence). The CDR3 has 13 amino acids. J was trimmed by 4 bases and V by 6 bases; bases with no gene match: 2. The CDR3 is CASRDRENQPQHF. The CDR3 DNA sequence: TGTGCCAGTAGGGACAGGGAAAATCAGCCCCAGCATTTT.

V is TRBV5-1 and J is TRBJ2-7, with 7 bases lining up with TRBD2. The germline V gene encodes CDR1 SGHRS and CDR2 YFSETQ. V gave up 3 bases and J gave up 5 bases; unmatched junction bases: 8. This CDR3 comprises 14 residues. CDR3 nucleotides: TGCGCCAGCAGCTGGGATGGGGGGGTCAACGAGCAGTACTTC. It codes for CASSWDGGVNEQYF. The whole variable domain, filled in from reference TRBV5-1 and TRBJ2-7, reads KAGVTQTPRYLIKTRGQQVTLSCSPISGHRSVSWYQQTPGQGLQFLFEYFSETQRNKGNFPGRFSGRQFSNSRSEMNVSTLELGDSALYLCASSWDGGVNEQYFGPGTRLTVT.

J is TRBJ1-1 and V is TRBV29-1; D possibly corresponds to TRBD1 (5 bases). Germline CDR1 is SQVTM and CDR2 is ANQGSEA. V shed 3 bases and J shed 1 base, with 15 bases lying between them. CDR3 size: 15 residues. This CDR3 reads CSVDAWEGTNTEAFF. The DNA of the CDR3 is TGCAGCGTTGATGCGTGGGAGGGGACGAACACTGAAGCTTTCTTT. Filled out from reference TRBV29-1 and TRBJ1-1, the complete variable domain reads SAVISQKPSRDICQRGTSLTIQCQVDSQVTMMFWYRQQPGQSLTLIATANQGSEATYESGFVIDKFPISRPNLTFSTLTVSNMSPEDSSIYLCSVDAWEGTNTEAFFGQGTRLTVV.

The V and J genes are TRBV4-1 and TRBJ2-1; 8 bases agree with TRBD2. Trimming removed 1 base from V and 1 base from J; junction bases left unmatched: 15. Germline CDR1 MGHRA, CDR2 YSYEKL. The CDR3 consists of 20 residues. CDR3 nucleotides: TGCGCCAGCAGCCAAGTCGGTAGCGGGAACTCGTTAACTTCCTACAATGAGCAGTTCTTC. It yields the protein CASSQVGSGNSLTSYNEQFF.

The chain carries TRBV18 and TRBJ1-3; 7 bases align to TRBD1. After removal of 4 bases from V and 0 bases from J, the junction contained 6 bases not matched to a gene. Germline lookup yields CDR1 KGHSH and CDR2 LQKENI. This CDR3 comprises 16 residues. The CDR3 protein is CASSRDSQDSGNTIYF. In nucleotides, the CDR3 is TGTGCCAGCTCACGGGACAGCCAAGACTCTGGAAACACCATATATTTT.

The chain couples TRBV18 to TRBJ2-7, with TRBD2 as a possible D gene (5 bases). The germline gives CDR1 KGHSH, CDR2 LQKENI. V was shortened by 0 bases and J by 3 bases, with 9 bases between the two germline ends. The CDR3 is 14 residues long. CDR3 loop: CASSPPEVDYEQYF. CDR3 in DNA: TGTGCCAGCTCACCACCGGAGGTAGACTACGAGCAGTACTTC.

The chain carries TRBV4-3 and TRBJ2-7; D remains unclear. This CDR3 has 14 residues. V lost 0 bases, J lost 1 base, and 7 bases lay in between. In germline, CDR1 is LGHNA, CDR2 YSLEER. The CDR3 bases are TGCGCCAGCAGCCAAGAGGAGAGTTCCTACGAGCAGTACTTC. Amino acids: CASSQEESSYEQYF.

This chain joins TRBV7-9 and TRBJ2-2; D is undetermined. V shed 1 base and J shed 7 bases, with 19 bases lying between them. The CDR3 has 17 residues. Germline values: CDR1 SEHNR, CDR2 FQNEAQ (reference sequence). The CDR3 region is CASSLEAPRPLVGELFF. CDR3 bases: TGTGCCAGCAGCTTAGAGGCCCCTAGACCGTTGGTCGGGGAGCTGTTTTTT.

The V call is TRBV19, the J call TRBJ2-6; the match to TRBD1 covers 9 bases. The V and J ends lost 6 bases and 4 bases, in that order; junction bases with no gene match: 10. Germline values: CDR1 LNHDA, CDR2 SQIVND (reference sequence). The CDR3 is made up of 17 amino acids. The CDR3, as DNA: TGTGCCAGTAGCTCCGGGACAGGGAAGTCCGGGGCCAACGTCCTGACTTTC. Protein product: CASSSGTGKSGANVLTF.

This sequence joins TRBV30 and TRBJ1-2, with 8 bases identical to TRBD1. Germline V CDR1 and CDR2: GTSNPN, SVGIG (reference sequence). This CDR3 contains 15 residues. Trimming removed 3 bases from V and 2 bases from J; junction bases left unmatched: 8. CDR3 sequence reads: CAWSKRRTGNYGYTF. The CDR3 DNA sequence: TGTGCCTGGAGCAAGCGACGGACAGGGAACTATGGCTACACCTTC.